These 10 T cell receptor beta chains share one sample of origin, sequenced in a study of chemoradiotherapy in HPV16-positive cancers (dated by TCRdb to 2021 to 2024). Receptors were amplified or captured by the immunoSEQ multiplex PCR assay. What TCRdb holds here is the immuneACCESS table cut down to in-frame rearrangements. Part of the clones is not present; checked against another copy, under half of the missing clones reflect an unresolved V gene, and the others are unexplained. The sample table records about 950 clones; more than 75% of these occur just once. Of the sample, about 4.9% is held by the ten largest clones. This sample comprised tumor tissue, obtained from a patient who underwent chemoradiotherapy. These receptors all stem from a human donor with HPV-associated anogenital cancer.

The chain combines TRBV6-5 with TRBJ1-1; 7 bases line up with TRBD1. The V and J ends lost 5 bases and 6 bases, in that order; junction bases with no gene match: 6. The CDR3 is 13 residues long. Germline V gene data show CDR1 as MNHEY and CDR2 as SVGAGI. The CDR3: CASSRQGEAEAFF. DNA of the CDR3: TGTGCCAGCAGTCGCCAGGGGGAGGCTGAAGCTTTCTTT.

The chain joins TRBV4-1 to TRBJ2-7; TRBD1 agrees at 7 bases. This CDR3 comprises 15 residues. V was clipped by 4 bases and J by 5 bases; unmatched bases: 11. CDR1 is MGHRA, CDR2 YSYEKL, per germline. CDR3 DNA: TGCGCCAGCAGCCTCAAGCAGGGGGATTTCCACGAGCAGTACTTC. Protein: CASSLKQGDFHEQYF.

This sequence joins TRBV4-2 and TRBJ2-2, with D perhaps TRBD2 (7 bases). Trimming cost V 1 base and J 0 bases, with 12 bases left between them. The length of the CDR3 is 17 residues. Germline CDR1 and CDR2: LGHNA and YNFKEQ. For the CDR3, the DNA is TGTGCCAGCAGCCAAGCGCGGGGGCGCGCGAACACCGGGGAGCTGTTTTTT. It encodes CASSQARGRANTGELFF.

The gene calls are TRBV5-1 and TRBJ1-2, with a weak D call TRBD1 (5 bases). V was pared by 0 bases and J by 7 bases, with 16 bases between. There are 15 residues in the CDR3. Looked up from germline, CDR1 is SGHRS and CDR2 is YFSETQ. Written as DNA, the CDR3 is TGCGCCAGCAGCTTGGCCGAGGCAGGGATTAGTGGCTACACCTTC. Its protein is CASSLAEAGISGYTF.

V gene TRBV6-6 combines with J gene TRBJ2-3; D uncertain. Germline assignment: CDR1 MNHNY and CDR2 SVGAGI (reference sequence). With 4 bases removed from V and 0 bases from J, the gap between germline ends came to 14 bases. CDR3 length: 16 residues. CDR3 loop: CASSFRAAASTDTQYF. In nucleotides, the CDR3 is TGTGCCAGCAGTTTTCGGGCAGCAGCTAGCACAGATACGCAGTATTTT.

This clone was detected a few times. The chain employs TRBV27 and TRBJ1-1; D gene unclear. The CDR3 runs 14 residues. V gave up 0 bases and J gave up 0 bases, with 5 bases separating them. Germline V lookup: CDR1 MNHEY, CDR2 SMNVEV (reference sequence). CDR3 DNA: TGTGCCAGCAGTTTATCGACCATGAACACTGAAGCTTTCTTT. Residues: CASSLSTMNTEAFF.

The rearrangement links TRBV5-1 to TRBJ1-1; D may be TRBD1 (6 bases). Germline loops: CDR1 SGHRS, CDR2 YFSETQ. The CDR3 covers 15 residues. V was pared by 5 bases and J by 5 bases, with 19 bases between. CDR3 nucleotides: TGCGCCAGCAGTCCGGACGGGGGAAGGGGGACTGAAGCTTTCTTT. Protein: CASSPDGGRGTEAFF. The whole variable domain, remainder taken from reference TRBV5-1 and TRBJ1-1, is KAGVTQTPRYLIKTRGQQVTLSCSPISGHRSVSWYQQTPGQGLQFLFEYFSETQRNKGNFPGRFSGRQFSNSRSEMNVSTLELGDSALYLCASSPDGGRGTEAFFGQGTRLTVV.

The count of this clone is one. The gene calls are TRBV6-6 and TRBJ1-2, with TRBD1 as a possible D gene (6 bases). The CDR3 spans 14 residues. CDR1 MNHNY and CDR2 SVGAGI come from the germline V gene (reference sequence). Trimming stripped 6 bases from V and 4 bases from J, with 15 bases between. CDR3: CASSPNRAGYGYTF. CDR3 sequence (DNA): TGTGCCAGCAGCCCCAACAGGGCTGGCTATGGCTACACCTTC.

This clone was counted only a few times. The CDR3 here is CASIPGTSYEQYF. CDR3 sequence (DNA): TGTGCCAGCATCCCCGGGACCTCCTACGAGCAGTACTTC. The chain joins TRBV2 to TRBJ2-7, with D perhaps TRBD1 or TRBD2 (5 bases each). The CDR3 totals 13 residues. The germline V gene has CDR1 SNHLY and CDR2 FYNNEI. V gave up 7 bases and J gave up 0 bases, with 10 bases separating them.

The gene calls are TRBV27 and TRBJ1-1; D ambiguous. The V and J ends lost 0 bases and 0 bases respectively, with 5 bases between them. The CDR3 has 14 residues. Germline values: CDR1 MNHEY, CDR2 SMNVEV (reference sequence). The CDR3: CASSLSFMNTEAFF. The CDR3, as DNA: TGTGCCAGCAGTTTATCTTTCATGAACACTGAAGCTTTCTTT.